The present entry profiles one TCR beta chain with its context. Its antigen is not yet known. No qualities accompany the bases; no much larger clone lies one base away. Based on the germline V gene, the CDR1 and CDR2 sequences are MDHEN and SYDVKM. V sheds 6 bases and J sheds 1 base, leaving 16 bases between their ends. The CDR3 runs 16 residues from the cysteine to the phenylalanine. Solely the CDR3 DNA is kept, with 48 bases framed from the first base. Interpreted using the paper, the time point label stands for: baseline before oral tofacitinib. Lesional scalp punch biopsies and peripheral blood were collected from alopecia areata patients. After PBMCs were isolated by density centrifugation and stained for CD3, CD4 and CD8, a FACSAria was used to sort CD4+ and CD8+ T cells. The library was made by the immunoSEQ multiplex PCR assay. RNA was extracted from all samples and reverse transcribed into cDNA as template for TCR sequencing. SuperScript III was used to make first-strand cDNA, primed with a 2:1 mix of oligo-dT and random hexamers. A synthetic immune receptor repertoire was used to assess amplification bias, and residual bias was removed computationally. In the authors' own workflow: Raw reads were preprocessed for error removal, and CDR3 was defined according to IMGT conventions as running from the conserved cysteine to phenylalanine. To get clonality, Shannon entropy was normalized by log2 of the number of productive unique TCRs and the result was subtracted from 1. CD4 or CD8 identity of scalp clones was inferred by cross-referencing scalp TCRbeta sequences with sorted blood CD4 and CD8 repertoires. What TCRdb holds here is the immuneACCESS table cut down to in-frame rearrangements. Part of the clones is not present; checked against another copy, under half of the missing clones reflect an unresolved V gene, and the others are unexplained. V, J and clone size are those of that table, while D and trimming were read from the DNA. The sample table holds about 180,000 clones, of which around 50% were seen once. Of the sample, 14% to 15% is held by the ten largest clones.

This sample stems from a study of CD8+ T cells in alopecia areata (dated by TCRdb to 2016 to 2018). Some background on the complete study: The treated patients took part in an open-label pilot trial in which moderate-to-severe alopecia areata was treated with oral tofacitinib at 5 to 10 mg twice daily. In both human patients and the C3H/HeJ mouse model, the study applied high-throughput TCRbeta sequencing to look at T cell clonal expansion in alopecia areata. Scalp clonality was compared among normal scalp (n=4), patchy alopecia areata scalp (n=8), and alopecia totalis/universalis scalp (n=8). RNA was extracted with the PAXgene miRNA kit for fixed scalp, the miRNeasy kit for PBMCs, and the RNeasy kit for mouse skin. On the human side, TCRbeta sequencing was run on scalp tissue and on sorted CD4+ and CD8+ peripheral blood T cells from healthy controls and from alopecia areata patients with either patchy or totalis/universalis disease. Patients on tofacitinib were biopsied at baseline and after 4 and 24 weeks of treatment, and several of the patients also had a later scalp biopsy. immunoSEQ multiplex PCR using 35 Vbeta forward primers and 13 Jbeta reverse primers was used to amplify TCRbeta CDR3 regions. Tofacitinib was administered for 6 to 18 months, and 6 months of follow-up off drug were then conducted to assess delayed response and recurrence. General study outcomes and caveats: Compared with normal scalp, lesional scalp, particularly in alopecia totalis/universalis, had higher clonality and more expanded CD8+ clones, which suggests antigenic drive. Unlike mouse skin, where gammadelta T cells dominate, normal human skin contains resident alphabeta T cells that get sequenced too, which complicates analysis of the scalp TCR repertoire. Shared TCR sequences between patients were less evident than in mice, which may be partly attributable to HLA diversity in the patient population.

The chain links TRBV28 with TRBJ1-5; the D gene cannot be resolved reliably. The source is a human donor with alopecia areata. The sample was CD4+ T cells sorted from blood, taken at week 0. The CDR3 region has the sequence CASSRLSRLSNQPQHF. The base sequence is TGTGCCAGCAGCCGATTGAGTCGGCTAAGCAATCAGCCCCAGCATTTT.